This passage covers 27 T cell receptor beta chains from one sample sequenced in a study of T-cell memory formation after mild COVID-19. A single record per CDR3 protein comes from TCRdb applying MiXCR to the 5' RACE reads. The sample holds fewer than 350,000 distinct CDR3 sequences; approximately 8.4% are singletons and the top ten take 22%. Material: PBMCs or a T cell subset sorted from them (not recorded which). These receptors were obtained from a man aged 18 to 29 who had mild COVID-19 (a few samples of this study predate the infection). Cell type and time point are not known.

This clonotype has at least ten counts. The rearrangement joins TRBV7-2 to TRBJ1-6, with 9 bases identical to TRBD1. The germline CDR1 and CDR2 sequences are SGHTA and FQGNSA. V lost 6 bases and J lost 7; bases outside the gene matches: 4. The CDR3 is 14 residues long. In DNA form, the CDR3 reads TGTGCCAGCAGGAGGACAGGGGTAAATTCACCCCTCCACTTT. It yields the protein CASRRTGVNSPLHF.

The J gene is TRBJ2-5, the V gene TRBV6-2 or TRBV6-3, with 9 bases that match TRBD1. V lost 6 bases, J lost 4 bases, and 6 bases stayed unmatched. The CDR3 consists of 14 residues. CDR1 MNHEY and CDR2 SVGEGT come from the germline V gene. The CDR3 DNA follows: TGTGCCAGCAGACCGACAGGGGGGTTAGAGACCCAGTACTTC. This sequence encodes CASRPTGGLETQYF.

This clonotype was seen only a few times. The gene calls are TRBV20-1 and TRBJ2-3; 9 nucleotides line up with TRBD2. The germline V gene has CDR1 DFQATT and CDR2 SNEGSKA (reference sequence). Losses at the gene ends were 3 bases for V and 7 bases for J; bases not matched to a gene: 5. The CDR3 sequence is 13 residues long. CDR3 sequence: CSARGGGEYTQYF. The DNA for the CDR3 is TGCAGTGCTAGGGGCGGGGGGGAGTATACGCAGTATTTT.

This clonotype has more than one count but fewer than ten. This chain joins TRBV20-1 and TRBJ2-7; D is ambiguous. CDR3 length equals 13 residues. V gave up 4 bases and J gave up 4 bases, with 14 bases separating them. Germline values: CDR1 DFQATT, CDR2 SNEGSKA (reference sequence). The CDR3 DNA follows: TGCAGTGCTACATCGGCTGACCTTTACGAGCAGTACGTC. Translated, it gives CSATSADLYEQYV.

This clonotype has a handful of counts. The chain combines TRBV5-6 with TRBJ2-3; a weak D match, TRBD2 (5 bases). CDR3 size: 13 residues. V lost 6 bases, J lost 3 bases, and 11 bases lay in between. The germline CDR1 and CDR2 sequences are SGHDT and YYEEEE. CDR3 sequence: CASTGTGTDTQYF. CDR3 bases: TGTGCCAGCACCGGAACGGGGACAGATACGCAGTATTTT.

Written as DNA, the CDR3 is TGTGCCAGCAGCCCGGGATCTCTATCCGAAGCTTTCTTT. This translates into CASSPGSLSEAFF. The gene calls are TRBV3-1 and TRBJ1-1, with D uncertain. The germline V gene encodes CDR1 LGHDT and CDR2 YNNKEL (reference sequence). Trimming removed 4 bases from V and 8 bases from J, with 14 bases in between. CDR3 length equals 13 residues.

This rearrangement joins TRBV21-1 to TRBJ2-7. TRBV21-1 is a known pseudogene. The CDR3 runs 14 residues. The DNA for the CDR3 is TGTGCCAGCAGAGACGCGAGGAGCTCCTACGAGCAGTACTTC. This sequence encodes CASRDARSSYEQYF.

This clonotype showed up many times. The chain employs TRBV7-8 and TRBJ1-2, with D possibly matching TRBD1 (6 bases). Germline CDR1 reads SGHVS; CDR2 reads FQNEAQ. The CDR3 loop spans 14 amino acids. V was trimmed by 1 base and J by 4 bases, leaving 10 bases between them. Here the CDR3 reads CASSLGQGLYGYTF. CDR3 bases: TGTGCCAGCAGCTTAGGGCAGGGGCTCTATGGCTACACCTTC.

The chain has TRBV7-9 and TRBJ1-4; the D is unclear. The V end was cut by 1 base, the J end by 7 bases, with 13 bases between. Germline CDR1 and CDR2: SEHNR and FQNEAQ (reference sequence). This CDR3 spans 15 amino acids. The chain's CDR3 is CASSLVGSLGEKLFF. DNA for the CDR3: TGTGCCAGCAGCTTAGTCGGGAGTCTAGGTGAAAAACTGTTTTTT.

The V call is TRBV29-1, the J call TRBJ2-2; D perhaps matches TRBD1 (6 bases). This CDR3 region has 12 residues. In germline, CDR1 is SQVTM, CDR2 ANQGSEA. The V end was cut by 6 bases, the J end by 8 bases, with 13 bases between. CDR3 sequence: CSVYRVSGELFF. DNA for the CDR3: TGCAGCGTATACAGGGTGTCAGGGGAGCTGTTTTTT.

This chain connects TRBV5-1 to TRBJ2-5; a possible D gene is TRBD2 (6 bases). The germline CDR1 and CDR2 sequences are SGHRS and YFSETQ. Trimming shortened V by 2 bases and J by 1 base, and 9 bases separated the two germline ends. The CDR3 is 14 residues long. The CDR3 DNA follows: TGCGCCAGCAGCTTCGTGGGGGGCCAAGAGACCCAGTACTTC. Encoded protein: CASSFVGGQETQYF. Using reference TRBV5-1 and TRBJ2-5 for the parts outside the CDR3, the full variable domain is KAGVTQTPRYLIKTRGQQVTLSCSPISGHRSVSWYQQTPGQGLQFLFEYFSETQRNKGNFPGRFSGRQFSNSRSEMNVSTLELGDSALYLCASSFVGGQETQYFGPGTRLLVL.

CDR3 sequence reads: CASSPQGVLTEAFF. In nucleotides, the CDR3 is TGCGCCAGCAGCCCACAGGGGGTGTTAACTGAAGCTTTCTTT. The chain employs TRBV4-1 and TRBJ1-1; 8 bases agree with TRBD1. The CDR3 consists of 14 residues. J was trimmed by 5 bases and V by 4 bases; bases with no gene match: 6. Germline V gene data show CDR1 as MGHRA and CDR2 as YSYEKL.

This clonotype was picked up many times. The CDR3 here is CASSRRLDEGQYF. CDR3 nucleotide sequence: TGTGCCAGCAGTCGCAGACTTGATGAGGGCCAGTACTTC. This chain joins TRBV7-9 and TRBJ2-5; D perhaps matches TRBD2 (5 bases). The germline V gene encodes CDR1 SEHNR and CDR2 FQNEAQ (reference sequence). This CDR3 spans 13 amino acids. Trimming took 6 bases from V and 10 from J, leaving 18 bases between them.

This clonotype has more than one count but fewer than ten. The chain recombines TRBV7-2 with TRBJ2-3; D call uncertain. From germline, CDR1 is SGHTA and CDR2 FQGNSA. The ends were cut back, 5 bases at V and 0 bases at J, with 9 bases in the middle. The CDR3 contains 14 residues. The CDR3 DNA reads as TGTGCCAGCAGCCCAGCGAGTAGCACAGATACGCAGTATTTT. Amino acids: CASSPASSTDTQYF. Using reference TRBV7-2 and TRBJ2-3 for the parts outside the CDR3, the full variable domain is GAGVSQSPSNKVTEKGKDVELRCDPISGHTALYWYRQSLGQGLEFLIYFQGNSAPDKSGLPSDRFSAERTGGSVSTLTIQRTQQEDSAVYLCASSPASSTDTQYFGPGTRLTVL.

This clonotype showed up many times. The rearrangement uses TRBV7-8 and TRBJ2-1; 7 bases match TRBD1. V lost 2 bases and J lost 0; bases outside the gene matches: 7. This CDR3 contains 17 residues. CDR1 SGHVS and CDR2 FQNEAQ come from the germline V gene. Here the CDR3 DNA reads TGTGCCAGCAGCTTATTGGGACAGAGTCGCTCCTACAATGAGCAGTTCTTC. This gives the protein CASSLLGQSRSYNEQFF.

The CDR3 is CASSQDWANYGYTF. The CDR3 coding sequence is TGTGCCAGCAGCCAAGATTGGGCTAACTATGGCTACACCTTC. This chain links TRBV3-1 with TRBJ1-2; D is unresolved. The CDR3 is 14 amino acids. Trimming took 0 bases from V and 0 from J, leaving 5 bases between them. CDR1 and CDR2 (germline): LGHDT, YNNKEL (reference sequence).

The V call is TRBV30, the J call TRBJ1-2, with 10 bases identical to TRBD1. The CDR3 sequence is 15 residues long. Germline CDR1 and CDR2: GTSNPN and SVGIG (reference sequence). The trim removed 6 bases at V and 4 bases at J, leaving 11 bases unmatched. The CDR3 region has the DNA TGTGCCTGTACCCGGGACAGGGGAAATCTCTATGGCTACACCTTC. Its translation is CACTRDRGNLYGYTF.

This clonotype was seen repeatedly, ten times or more. The chain couples TRBV7-6 to TRBJ2-3, with D maybe TRBD2 (7 bases). V lost 2 bases and J 1 base, leaving 16 bases between the germline ends. Germline assignment: CDR1 SGHVS and CDR2 FNYEAQ. This CDR3 contains 17 residues. In DNA form, the CDR3 reads TGTGCCAGCAGCTTATTCGGGGGGCGCGGGCGCACAGATACGCAGTATTTT. Translation gives CASSLFGGRGRTDTQYF. Full variable domain (rest looked up from reference TRBV7-6 and TRBJ2-3): GAGVSQSPRYKVTKRGQDVALRCDPISGHVSLYWYRQALGQGPEFLTYFNYEAQQDKSGLPNDRFSAERPEGSISTLTIQRTEQRDSAMYRCASSLFGGRGRTDTQYFGPGTRLTVL.

The sample holds a few counts of this clonotype. The chain carries TRBV9 and TRBJ2-7; D is undetermined. Germline V gene sequence: CDR1 SGDLS, CDR2 YYNGEE. V gave up 0 bases and J gave up 3 bases, with 13 bases separating them. The CDR3 consists of 15 residues. CDR3 residues: CASSVESGSGYEQYF. In DNA, the CDR3 is TGTGCCAGCAGCGTAGAGTCGGGCTCCGGCTACGAGCAGTACTTC.

This clonotype was counted only a few times. This chain links TRBV7-9 with TRBJ1-2; tentatively, D is TRBD1 (6 bases). This CDR3 has 15 residues. Germline V gene lookup returns CDR1 SEHNR and CDR2 FQNEAQ (reference sequence). Trimming took 5 bases from V and 4 from J, leaving 17 bases between them. CDR3 bases: TGTGCCAGCAGCCTTGCGGGGGCGGCGGGCTATGGCTACACCTTC. Amino acid sequence: CASSLAGAAGYGYTF.

This chain connects TRBV6-5 to TRBJ1-1; D is uncertain. This CDR3 has 12 amino acids. With 6 bases removed from V and 9 bases from J, the gap between germline ends came to 14 bases. CDR1 and CDR2 from the germline V gene are MNHEY and SVGAGI. The CDR3 bases are TGTGCCAGCAGGCTTGGTCCGGGTAAAGCTTTCTTT. It yields the protein CASRLGPGKAFF.

The chain couples TRBV11-2 to TRBJ2-3; D might be TRBD2 (6 bases). Germline values: CDR1 SGHAT, CDR2 FQNNGV. The CDR3 totals 14 residues. V lost 1 base to trimming and J lost 9 bases, with 14 bases between them. In nucleotides, the CDR3 is TGTGCCAGCAGCTTAGGGCTAGGGGAGGCAACGCAGTATTTT. This translates into CASSLGLGEATQYF.

J is TRBJ1-2 and V is TRBV20-1, with a possible D match to TRBD1 (5 bases). The CDR3 totals 14 residues. CDR1 DFQATT and CDR2 SNEGSKA come from the germline V gene (reference sequence). Trimming took off 0 bases at V and 9 bases at J, with 17 bases between the two ends. CDR3 amino acids: CSARDLGQGSSYTF. The CDR3 bases are TGCAGTGCTAGAGATCTCGGGCAGGGCTCGAGCTACACCTTC.

This clonotype was found a few times. This rearrangement joins TRBV9 to TRBJ2-7; TRBD2 might be the D (7 bases). The CDR3 spans 15 residues. Germline CDR1 SGDLS, CDR2 YYNGEE. Trimming took 0 bases from V and 3 from J, leaving 13 bases between them. CDR3 in DNA: TGTGCCAGCAGCGTAGGGCGGGGGCTAGTCTACGAGCAGTACTTC. Protein sequence: CASSVGRGLVYEQYF.

This clonotype came up many times. This chain joins TRBV12-3 or TRBV12-4 and TRBJ1-2; the D is unclear. This CDR3 has 12 amino acids. V was cut by 1 base and J by 2 bases, with 2 bases left in between. CDR3 sequence: CASSLDNYGYTF. CDR3 DNA sequence: TGTGCCAGCAGTTTAGACAACTATGGCTACACCTTC.

This clonotype was detected many times. V usage is TRBV21-1 and J usage is TRBJ2-7; TRBD1, the D gene given by the table, was not confirmed from the DNA. TRBV21-1 is flagged as a pseudogene. This CDR3 contains 13 residues. The CDR3 bases are TGTGCCAGCAGCCTGCCCTGTTACTACGAGCAGTACTTC. Translation: CASSLPCYYEQYF.

The chain joins TRBV5-6 to TRBJ2-7; TRBD1 matches 9 bases. The CDR3 spans 15 residues. Germline V gene lookup returns CDR1 SGHDT and CDR2 YYEEEE. V lost 2 bases, J lost 2 bases, and 5 bases stayed unmatched. The CDR3 coding sequence is TGTGCCAGCAGCTTACTCGGGACAGGGACCTACGAGCAGTACTTC. It yields the protein CASSLLGTGTYEQYF.